These 3 T cell receptor beta chains originate from one sample sequenced in a study of T and B cells in COVID-19 patients. TRB was amplified from about 250-500 ng of blood genomic DNA. Multiplex PCR with BIOMED2 TRB-A/B primer pools amplified TRB rearrangements. TCRdb called the multiplex PCR reads again in MiXCR, with one record for every CDR3 protein. The table shows under 6,000 distinct CDR3 sequences, with about 30% occurring only once. The source material was blood. The origin of the receptors is a human donor with active COVID-19.

Turning to this clonotype: A clone one base away is much larger, so this may be a read error. The V and J genes are TRBV12-3 or TRBV12-4 and TRBJ2-5; possible D gene TRBD1, 6 bases. The J call may be faulty, since TRBJ2-7 better matches the DNA end. The CDR3 sequence is 16 residues long. The CDR3 protein is CAGSQIRPTGHYEQYF. The CDR3 nucleotides are TGTGCCGGCAGTCAAATTCGCCCGACAGGTCACTACGAGCAGTACTTC.

This clonotype has more than one count but fewer than ten. This chain connects TRBV7-6 to TRBJ2-1; D is undetermined. The V end lost 1 base, the J end lost 4 bases, and 5 bases lay between the germline ends. CDR3 size: 13 residues. Germline V gene data show CDR1 as SGHVS and CDR2 as FNYEAQ. CDR3 nucleotide sequence: TGTGCCAGCAGCTTAGGTCGGTACAATGAGCAGTTCTTC. This codes for CASSLGRYNEQFF.

In its sample, this clonotype ranks as medium-sized. This sequence joins TRBV27 and TRBJ1-6; 7 bases line up with TRBD1. Trimming at V came to 3 bases and at J to 10 bases, leaving 9 bases not matched to a gene. CDR3 length: 15 amino acids. CDR1 is MNHEY, CDR2 SMNVEV, per germline (reference sequence). CDR3 sequence (DNA): TGTGCCAGCAGTTTGGCAGGGGGGTTAGGATCACCCCTCCACTTT. This codes for CASSLAGGLGSPLHF.